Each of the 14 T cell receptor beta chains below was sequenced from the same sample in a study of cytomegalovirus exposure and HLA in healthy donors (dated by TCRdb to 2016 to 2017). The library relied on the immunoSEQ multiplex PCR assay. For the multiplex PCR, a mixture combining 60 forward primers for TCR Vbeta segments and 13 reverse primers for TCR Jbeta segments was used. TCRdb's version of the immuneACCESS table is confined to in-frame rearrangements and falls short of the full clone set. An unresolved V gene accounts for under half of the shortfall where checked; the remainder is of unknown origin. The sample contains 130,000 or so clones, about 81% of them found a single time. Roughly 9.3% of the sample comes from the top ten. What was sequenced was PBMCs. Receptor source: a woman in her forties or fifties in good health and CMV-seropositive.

Here the CDR3 reads CASSPAGRGPYGYTF. CDR3 DNA: TGTGCCAGCAGTCCTGCGGGCAGGGGGCCCTATGGCTACACCTTC. The rearrangement links TRBV6-1 to TRBJ1-2, with 8 bases that match TRBD1. After removal of 5 bases from V and 4 bases from J, the junction contained 9 bases not matched to a gene. CDR1 and CDR2 from the germline V gene are MNHNS and SASEGT. The CDR3 has 15 residues.

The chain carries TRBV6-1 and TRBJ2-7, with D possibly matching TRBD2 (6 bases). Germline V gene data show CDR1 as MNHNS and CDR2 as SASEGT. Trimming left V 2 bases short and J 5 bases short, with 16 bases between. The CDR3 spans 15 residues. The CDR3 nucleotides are TGTGCCAGCAGTGAATTAGGTGGAGGGGTCGACGAGCAGTACTTC. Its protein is CASSELGGGVDEQYF.

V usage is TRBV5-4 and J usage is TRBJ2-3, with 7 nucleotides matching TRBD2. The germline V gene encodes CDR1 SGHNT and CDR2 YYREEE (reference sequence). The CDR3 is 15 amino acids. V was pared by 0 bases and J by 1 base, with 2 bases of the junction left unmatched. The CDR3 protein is CASSLGLAGTDTQYF. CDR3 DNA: TGTGCCAGCAGCTTGGGGCTAGCGGGCACAGATACGCAGTATTTT.

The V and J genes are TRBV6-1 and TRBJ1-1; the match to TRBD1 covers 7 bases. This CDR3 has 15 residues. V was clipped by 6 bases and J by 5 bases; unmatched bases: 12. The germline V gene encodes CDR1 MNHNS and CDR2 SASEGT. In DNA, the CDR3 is TGTGCCAGCAGGAAAATCTACAGGGGAGGAACTGAAGCTTTCTTT. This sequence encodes CASRKIYRGGTEAFF.

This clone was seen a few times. The CDR3 coding sequence is TGTGCCAGCAGCCTCACTAGCGGGAGAGAGACCCAGTACTTC. Residues: CASSLTSGRETQYF. The rearrangement joins TRBV5-8 to TRBJ2-5; 11 bases align to TRBD2. Germline-derived CDR1 and CDR2 are SGHTS and YDEGEE. V shed 4 bases, J shed 4 bases, and the junction held 3 bases outside the gene matches. The CDR3 runs 14 residues.

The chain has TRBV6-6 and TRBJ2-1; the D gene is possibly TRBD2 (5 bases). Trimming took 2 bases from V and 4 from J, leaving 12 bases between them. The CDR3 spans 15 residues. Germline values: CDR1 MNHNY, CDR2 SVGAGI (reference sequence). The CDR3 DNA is TGTGCCAGCAGTTACCCGGCCCTAGCATACAATGAGCAGTTCTTC. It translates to CASSYPALAYNEQFF.

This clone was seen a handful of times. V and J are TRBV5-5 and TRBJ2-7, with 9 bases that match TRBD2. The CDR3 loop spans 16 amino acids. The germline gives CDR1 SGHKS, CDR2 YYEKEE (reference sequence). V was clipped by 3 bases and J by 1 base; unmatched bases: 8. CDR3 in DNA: TGTGCCAGCAGCTCCTGGAGGCTAGCGGGGTCCTACGAGCAGTACTTC. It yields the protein CASSSWRLAGSYEQYF.

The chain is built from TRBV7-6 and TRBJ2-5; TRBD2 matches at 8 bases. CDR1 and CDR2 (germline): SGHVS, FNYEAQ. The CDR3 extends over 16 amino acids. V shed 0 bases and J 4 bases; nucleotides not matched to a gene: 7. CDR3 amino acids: CASSLAYSGRGETQYF. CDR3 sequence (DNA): TGTGCCAGCAGCTTAGCGTACAGCGGGAGAGGAGAGACCCAGTACTTC.

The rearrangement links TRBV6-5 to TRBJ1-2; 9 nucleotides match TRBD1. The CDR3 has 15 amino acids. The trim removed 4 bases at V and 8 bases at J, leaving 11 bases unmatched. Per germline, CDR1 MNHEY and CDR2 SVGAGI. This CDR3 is CASSFAEQGAWGYTF. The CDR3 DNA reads TGTGCCAGCAGTTTCGCGGAACAGGGGGCATGGGGCTACACCTTC.

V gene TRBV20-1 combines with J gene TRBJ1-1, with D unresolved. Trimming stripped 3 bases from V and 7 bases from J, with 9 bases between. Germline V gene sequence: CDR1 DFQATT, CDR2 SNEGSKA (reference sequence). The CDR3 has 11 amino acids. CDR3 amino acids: CSASGGREAFF. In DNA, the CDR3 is TGCAGTGCTAGTGGAGGGCGTGAAGCTTTCTTT.

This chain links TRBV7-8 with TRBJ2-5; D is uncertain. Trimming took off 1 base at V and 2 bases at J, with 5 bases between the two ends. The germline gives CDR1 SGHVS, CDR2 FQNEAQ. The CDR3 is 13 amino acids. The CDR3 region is CASSLDGQETQYF. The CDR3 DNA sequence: TGTGCCAGCAGCTTAGACGGTCAAGAGACCCAGTACTTC.

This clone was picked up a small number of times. CDR3 protein: CASSPPSGGGRDTQYF. CDR3 DNA: TGTGCCAGCAGCCCTCCTAGCGGGGGGGGCAGGGATACGCAGTATTTT. The chain has TRBV7-8 and TRBJ2-3; 12 nucleotides align to TRBD2. Germline loops: CDR1 SGHVS, CDR2 FQNEAQ. V lost 5 bases, J lost 6 bases, and 9 bases stayed unmatched. The CDR3 is 16 amino acids.

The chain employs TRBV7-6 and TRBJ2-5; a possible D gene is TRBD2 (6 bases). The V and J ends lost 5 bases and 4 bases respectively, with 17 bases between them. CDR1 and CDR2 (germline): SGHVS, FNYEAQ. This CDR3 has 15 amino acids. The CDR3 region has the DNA TGTGCCAGCAGCCGTGGACCTGCGGAGGGAGAGACCCAGTACTTC. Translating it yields CASSRGPAEGETQYF.

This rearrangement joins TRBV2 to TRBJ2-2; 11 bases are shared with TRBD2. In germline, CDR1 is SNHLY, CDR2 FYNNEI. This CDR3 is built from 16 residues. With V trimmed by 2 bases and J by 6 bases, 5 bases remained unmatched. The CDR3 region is CASSERASGGSGELFF. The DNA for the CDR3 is TGTGCCAGCAGTGAACGGGCTAGCGGGGGGTCCGGGGAGCTGTTTTTT.